This TCR beta chain was documented in a study of cytomegalovirus exposure and HLA in healthy donors. Turning to the study itself: Of all 400 or so donors who were genotyped, 81% belonged to the Caucasian-associated ancestry cluster. Whole-study results and caveats: Fewer N-insertions (relative to the approximately 700-donor mean) were reportedly seen in an Asian-associated ancestry cluster in a later analysis. An analysis that came later showed most CMV-associated TCR beta chains appearing HLA-restricted. Both high specificity and high sensitivity reportedly marked the classifier's diagnosis of cytomegalovirus status.

PCR employed 60 Vbeta and 13 Jbeta primers. The repertoire was sequenced with immunoSEQ multiplex PCR; TCRdb's copy has only in-frame clones and lacks some. This repertoire shows around 120,000 clones, more than 60% found once; its top ten account for around 4.2%. The V end lost 4 bases, the J end lost 5 bases, and 12 bases lay between the germline ends. There are 14 residues in the CDR3. Germline CDR1 ENHRY, CDR2 SYGVKD. As concerns this clone: The antigen is undetermined.

The chain recombines TRBV10-3 with TRBJ2-1; maybe TRBD2 (6 bases). This receptor was identified in a woman in her thirties or forties in good health and CMV-seronegative. Sequenced material: PBMCs. CDR3 sequence: CAISGRLGNNEQFF. The CDR3, as DNA: TGTGCCATCAGTGGCCGACTAGGGAACAATGAGCAGTTCTTC.